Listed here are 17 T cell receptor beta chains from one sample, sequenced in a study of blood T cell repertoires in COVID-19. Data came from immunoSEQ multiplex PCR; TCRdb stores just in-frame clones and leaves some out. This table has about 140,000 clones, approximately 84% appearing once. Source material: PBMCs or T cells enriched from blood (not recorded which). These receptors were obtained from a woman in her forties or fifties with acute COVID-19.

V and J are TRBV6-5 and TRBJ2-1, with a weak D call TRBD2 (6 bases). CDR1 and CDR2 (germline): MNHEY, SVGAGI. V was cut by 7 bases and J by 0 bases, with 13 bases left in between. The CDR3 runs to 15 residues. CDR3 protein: CASTGSRSSYNEQFF. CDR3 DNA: TGTGCCAGCACCGGGAGTCGGAGCTCCTACAATGAGCAGTTCTTC.

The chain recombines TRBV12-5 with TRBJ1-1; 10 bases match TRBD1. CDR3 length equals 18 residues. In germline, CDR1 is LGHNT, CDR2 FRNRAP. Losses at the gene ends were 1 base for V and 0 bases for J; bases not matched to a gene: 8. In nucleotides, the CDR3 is TGTGCTAGTGGTTTGGCCCCCTTGGGACAGGGGATGAACACTGAAGCTTTCTTT. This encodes CASGLAPLGQGMNTEAFF.

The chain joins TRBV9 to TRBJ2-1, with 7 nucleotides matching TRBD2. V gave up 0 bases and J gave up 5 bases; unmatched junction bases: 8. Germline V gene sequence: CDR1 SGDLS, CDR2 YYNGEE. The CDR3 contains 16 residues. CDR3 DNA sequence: TGTGCCAGCAGCGTAGCTACTGTGGGAGGGGACAATGAGCAGTTCTTC. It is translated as CASSVATVGGDNEQFF.

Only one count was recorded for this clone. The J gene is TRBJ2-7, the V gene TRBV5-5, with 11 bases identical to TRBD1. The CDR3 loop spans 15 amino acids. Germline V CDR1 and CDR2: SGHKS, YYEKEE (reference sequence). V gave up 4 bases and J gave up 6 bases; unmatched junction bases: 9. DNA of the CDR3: TGTGCCAGCAGCGCAAAGGGACAGGGGGTTCTCGAGCAGTACTTC. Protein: CASSAKGQGVLEQYF.

Written as DNA, the CDR3 is TGTGCCAGCAGGTGGGGACAGGGGCGGGCCGAGCAGTACTTC. It translates to CASRWGQGRAEQYF. The chain combines TRBV27 with TRBJ2-7; 10 bases align to TRBD1. Germline assignment: CDR1 MNHEY and CDR2 SMNVEV (reference sequence). The CDR3 extends over 14 amino acids. V was pared by 6 bases and J by 6 bases, with 8 bases of the junction left unmatched.

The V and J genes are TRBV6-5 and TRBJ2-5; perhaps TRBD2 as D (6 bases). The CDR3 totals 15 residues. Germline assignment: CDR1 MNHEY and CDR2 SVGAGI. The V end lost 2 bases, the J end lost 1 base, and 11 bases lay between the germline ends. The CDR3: CASSYGGRSQETQYF. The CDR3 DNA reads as TGTGCCAGCAGTTACGGGGGGAGGAGCCAAGAGACCCAGTACTTC.

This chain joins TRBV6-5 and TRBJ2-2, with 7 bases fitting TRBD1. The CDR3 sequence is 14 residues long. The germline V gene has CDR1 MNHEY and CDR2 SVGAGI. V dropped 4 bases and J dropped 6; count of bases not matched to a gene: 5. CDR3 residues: CASSLRQGAGELFF. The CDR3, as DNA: TGTGCCAGCAGTTTAAGGCAGGGGGCCGGGGAGCTGTTTTTT.

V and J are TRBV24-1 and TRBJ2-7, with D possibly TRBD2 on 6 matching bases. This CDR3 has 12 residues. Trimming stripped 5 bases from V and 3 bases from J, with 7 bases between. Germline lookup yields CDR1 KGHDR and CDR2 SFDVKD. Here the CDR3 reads CATSAGGYEQYF. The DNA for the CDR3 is TGTGCCACCAGTGCCGGGGGCTACGAGCAGTACTTC.

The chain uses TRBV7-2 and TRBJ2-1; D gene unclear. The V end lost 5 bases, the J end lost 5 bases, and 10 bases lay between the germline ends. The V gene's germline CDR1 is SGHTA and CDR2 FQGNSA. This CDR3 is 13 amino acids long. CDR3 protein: CASSLDWNNEQFF. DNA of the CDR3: TGTGCCAGCAGCCTCGACTGGAACAATGAGCAGTTCTTC.

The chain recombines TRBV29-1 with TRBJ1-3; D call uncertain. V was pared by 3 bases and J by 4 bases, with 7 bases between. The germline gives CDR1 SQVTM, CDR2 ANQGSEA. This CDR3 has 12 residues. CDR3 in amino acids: CSVERPGNTIYF. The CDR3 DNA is TGCAGCGTTGAGAGGCCCGGAAACACCATATATTTT. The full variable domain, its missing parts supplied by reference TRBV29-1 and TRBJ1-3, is SAVISQKPSRDICQRGTSLTIQCQVDSQVTMMFWYRQQPGQSLTLIATANQGSEATYESGFVIDKFPISRPNLTFSTLTVSNMSPEDSSIYLCSVERPGNTIYFGEGSWLTVV.

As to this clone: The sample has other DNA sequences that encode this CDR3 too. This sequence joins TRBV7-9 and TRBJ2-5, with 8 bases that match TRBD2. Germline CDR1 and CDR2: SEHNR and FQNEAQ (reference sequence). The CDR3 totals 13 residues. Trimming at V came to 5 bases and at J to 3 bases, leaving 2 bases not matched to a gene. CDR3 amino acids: CASSLGGEETQYF. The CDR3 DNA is TGTGCCAGCAGCCTCGGGGGGGAAGAGACCCAGTACTTC.

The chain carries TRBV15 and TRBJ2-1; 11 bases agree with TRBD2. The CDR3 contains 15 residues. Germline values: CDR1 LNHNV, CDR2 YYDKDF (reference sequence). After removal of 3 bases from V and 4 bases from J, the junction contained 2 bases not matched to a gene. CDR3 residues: CATSRTSGVYNEQFF. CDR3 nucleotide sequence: TGTGCCACCAGCAGGACTAGCGGGGTTTACAATGAGCAGTTCTTC. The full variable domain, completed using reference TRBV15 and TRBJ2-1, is DAMVIQNPRYQVTQFGKPVTLSCSQTLNHNVMYWYQQKSSQAPKLLFHYYDKDFNNEADTPDNFQSRRPNTSFCFLDIRSPGLGDTAMYLCATSRTSGVYNEQFFGPGTRLTVL.

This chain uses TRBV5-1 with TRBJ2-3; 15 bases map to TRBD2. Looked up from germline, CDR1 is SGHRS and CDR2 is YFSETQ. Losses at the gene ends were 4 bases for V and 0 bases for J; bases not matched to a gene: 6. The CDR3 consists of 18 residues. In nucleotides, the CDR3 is TGCGCCAGCAGCGAGGGACTAGCGGGAGGATCTAGCACAGATACGCAGTATTTT. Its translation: CASSEGLAGGSSTDTQYF.

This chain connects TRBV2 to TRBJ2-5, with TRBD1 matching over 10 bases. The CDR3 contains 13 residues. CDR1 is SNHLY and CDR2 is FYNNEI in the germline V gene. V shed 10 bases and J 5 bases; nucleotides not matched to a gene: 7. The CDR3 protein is CATRQGAWETQYF. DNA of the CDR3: TGTGCCACCCGACAGGGGGCGTGGGAGACCCAGTACTTC.

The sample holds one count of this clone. DNA for the CDR3: TGTGCCAGCAGCTTAGAACCGGGGGAAGATACGCAGTATTTT. Translation: CASSLEPGEDTQYF. This rearrangement joins TRBV11-1 to TRBJ2-3; D is perhaps TRBD2 (6 bases). Germline assignment: CDR1 SGHAT and CDR2 FQDESV (reference sequence). The CDR3 is made up of 14 amino acids. V lost 1 base and J 5 bases, leaving 10 bases between the germline ends.

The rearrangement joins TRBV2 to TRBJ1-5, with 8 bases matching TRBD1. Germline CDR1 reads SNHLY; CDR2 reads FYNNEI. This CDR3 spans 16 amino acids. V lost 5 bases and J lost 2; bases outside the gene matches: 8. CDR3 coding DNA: TGTGCCAGCAGTCGGGGGGAGGGACAGGGCAATCAGCCCCAGCATTTT. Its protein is CASSRGEGQGNQPQHF.

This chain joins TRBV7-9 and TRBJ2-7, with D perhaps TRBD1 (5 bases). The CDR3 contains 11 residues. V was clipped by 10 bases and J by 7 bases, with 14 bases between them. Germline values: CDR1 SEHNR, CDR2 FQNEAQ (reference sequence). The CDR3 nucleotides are TGTGCCACCAGGGTTTCAGGAGAGCAGTACTTC. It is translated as CATRVSGEQYF.